The entry below gives a single T cell receptor (beta chain) sequence along with its context. Its antigen is still unknown. TCR beta CDR3 sequences were amplified from RNA transcripts. The HTBI set primed first-round TCR CDR3 RT-PCR. A single record per CDR3 protein comes from TCRdb applying MiXCR to the multiplex PCR reads. The repertoire holds a few hundred thousand distinct CDR3 sequences, just under 15% seen once, with 30% to 35% in the top ten. Patients aged 18 to 65 had newly diagnosed hyperthyroidism that had lasted under 2 months. Diagnosing involved the use of clinical symptoms, serum thyroxine and TRAb, thyroid ultrasound and orbital computed tomography. The J segment lost 1 base and the V segment lost 0 bases, leaving 4 bases of the junction unmatched. Germline V gives CDR1 LGHNA, CDR2 YNFKEQ. The CDR3 contains 16 residues. This specimen comes from a study of T cells in Graves' hyperthyroidism and ophthalmopathy. Study-level points and caveats: Ophthalmopathy, which appeared later, was predicted by the model a median about 6 months before onset. Among thyroid clonotypes expanded above 0.001, most also appeared in blood.

The chain uses TRBV4-2 and TRBJ2-7; 9 positions match TRBD2. Input material: blood. The TCR originated in a woman aged 25 to 39 with Graves' hyperthyroidism. The CDR3 is CASSQDAGGPSYEQYF. As DNA, the CDR3 is TGTGCCAGCAGCCAAGATGCGGGAGGGCCATCCTACGAGCAGTACTTC.